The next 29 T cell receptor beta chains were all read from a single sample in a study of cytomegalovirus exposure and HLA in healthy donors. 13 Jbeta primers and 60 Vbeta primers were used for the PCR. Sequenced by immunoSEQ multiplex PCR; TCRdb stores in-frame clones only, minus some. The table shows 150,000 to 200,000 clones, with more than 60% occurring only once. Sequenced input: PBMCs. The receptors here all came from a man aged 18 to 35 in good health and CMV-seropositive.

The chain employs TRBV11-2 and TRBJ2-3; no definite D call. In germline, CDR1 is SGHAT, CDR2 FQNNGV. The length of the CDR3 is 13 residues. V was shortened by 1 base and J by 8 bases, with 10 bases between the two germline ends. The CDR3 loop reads CASSLAAFGTQYF. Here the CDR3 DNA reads TGTGCCAGCAGCTTAGCAGCGTTCGGTACGCAGTATTTT.

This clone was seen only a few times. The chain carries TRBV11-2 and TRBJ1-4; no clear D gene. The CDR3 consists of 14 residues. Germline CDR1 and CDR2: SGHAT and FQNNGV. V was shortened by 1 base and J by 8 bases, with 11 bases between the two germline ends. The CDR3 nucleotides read TGTGCCAGCAGCTTAGTTCTAGATGGGGAAAAACTGTTTTTT. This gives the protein CASSLVLDGEKLFF.

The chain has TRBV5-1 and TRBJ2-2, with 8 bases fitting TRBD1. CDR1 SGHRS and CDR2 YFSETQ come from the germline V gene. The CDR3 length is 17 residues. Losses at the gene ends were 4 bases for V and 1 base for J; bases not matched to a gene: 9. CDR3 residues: CASSLGRQGLNTGELFF. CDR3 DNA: TGCGCCAGCAGCCTGGGTCGACAGGGGTTGAACACCGGGGAGCTGTTTTTT.

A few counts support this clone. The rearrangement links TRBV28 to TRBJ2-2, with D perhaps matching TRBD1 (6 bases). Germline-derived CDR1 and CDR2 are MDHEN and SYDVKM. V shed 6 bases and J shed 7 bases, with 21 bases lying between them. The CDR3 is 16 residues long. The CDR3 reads CASRPLGQGIVGELFF. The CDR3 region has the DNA TGTGCCAGCAGACCATTGGGGCAGGGGATAGTCGGGGAGCTGTTTTTT.

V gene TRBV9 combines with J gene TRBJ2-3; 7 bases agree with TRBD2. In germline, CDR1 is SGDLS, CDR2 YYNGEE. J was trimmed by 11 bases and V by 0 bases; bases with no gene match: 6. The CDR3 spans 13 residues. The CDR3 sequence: CASSVATASGQYF. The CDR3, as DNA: TGTGCCAGCAGCGTAGCTACAGCTAGCGGGCAGTATTTT.

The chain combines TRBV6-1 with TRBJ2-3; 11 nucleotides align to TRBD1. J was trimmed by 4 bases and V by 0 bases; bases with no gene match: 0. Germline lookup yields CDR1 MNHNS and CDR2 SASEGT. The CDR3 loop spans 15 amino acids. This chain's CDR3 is CASSEAGQGADTQYF. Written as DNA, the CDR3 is TGTGCCAGCAGTGAAGCGGGACAGGGGGCAGATACGCAGTATTTT.

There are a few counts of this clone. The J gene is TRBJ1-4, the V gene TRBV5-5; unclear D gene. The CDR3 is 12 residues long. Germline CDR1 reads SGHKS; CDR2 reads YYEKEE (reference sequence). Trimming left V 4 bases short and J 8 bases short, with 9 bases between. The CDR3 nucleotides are TGTGCCAGCAGCCTCGGAGTGGAAAAACTGTTTTTT. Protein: CASSLGVEKLFF.

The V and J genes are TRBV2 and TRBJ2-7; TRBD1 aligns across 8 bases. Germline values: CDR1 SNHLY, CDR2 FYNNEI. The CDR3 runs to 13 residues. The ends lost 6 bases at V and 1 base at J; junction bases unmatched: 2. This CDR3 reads CASSGDRSYEQYF. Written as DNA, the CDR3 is TGTGCCAGCAGCGGGGACAGGTCCTACGAGCAGTACTTC.

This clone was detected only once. This CDR3 is CASSPSEGTDTQYF. CDR3 in DNA: TGTGCCAGCTCCCCGTCGGAGGGCACAGATACGCAGTATTTT. The chain uses TRBV2 and TRBJ2-3; possible D gene TRBD2, 5 bases. CDR1 and CDR2 (germline): SNHLY, FYNNEI. This CDR3 is 14 amino acids long. The V end was cut by 8 bases, the J end by 1 base, with 13 bases between.

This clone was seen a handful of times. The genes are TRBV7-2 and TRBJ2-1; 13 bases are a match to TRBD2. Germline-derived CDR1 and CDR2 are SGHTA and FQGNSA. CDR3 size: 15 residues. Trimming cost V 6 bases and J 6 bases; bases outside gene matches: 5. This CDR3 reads CASRLTSGGANEQFF. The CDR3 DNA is TGTGCCAGCAGGCTAACTAGCGGGGGGGCCAATGAGCAGTTCTTC.

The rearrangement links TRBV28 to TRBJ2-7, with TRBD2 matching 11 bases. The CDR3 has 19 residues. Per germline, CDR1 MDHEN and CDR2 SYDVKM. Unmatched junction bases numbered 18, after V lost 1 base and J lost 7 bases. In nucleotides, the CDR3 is TGTGCCAGCAGTTTATACGGACCCGGGACTAGCGGACGAGAGGGGGAGCAGTACTTC. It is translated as CASSLYGPGTSGREGEQYF.

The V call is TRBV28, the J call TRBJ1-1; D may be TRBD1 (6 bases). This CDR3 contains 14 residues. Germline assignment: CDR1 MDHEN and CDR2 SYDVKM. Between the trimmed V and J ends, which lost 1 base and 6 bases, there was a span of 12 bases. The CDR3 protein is CASSLYRDTAEAFF. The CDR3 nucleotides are TGTGCCAGCAGTTTATACCGGGACACCGCTGAAGCTTTCTTT.

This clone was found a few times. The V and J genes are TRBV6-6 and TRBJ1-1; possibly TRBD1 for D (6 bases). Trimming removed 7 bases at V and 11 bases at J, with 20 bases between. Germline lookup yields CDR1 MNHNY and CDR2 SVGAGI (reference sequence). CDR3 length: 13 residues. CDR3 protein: CASTTTGFGVAFF. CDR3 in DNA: TGTGCCAGCACTACCACAGGGTTCGGCGTGGCTTTCTTT.

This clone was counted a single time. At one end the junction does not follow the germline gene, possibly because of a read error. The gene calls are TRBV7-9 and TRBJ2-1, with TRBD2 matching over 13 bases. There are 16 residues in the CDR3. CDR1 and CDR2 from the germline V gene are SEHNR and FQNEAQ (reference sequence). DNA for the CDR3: TGTGCCTGCAGCTTATATCGGACTAGCGGGAGTGGTGAGCAGTTCTTC. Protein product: CACSLYRTSGSGEQFF.

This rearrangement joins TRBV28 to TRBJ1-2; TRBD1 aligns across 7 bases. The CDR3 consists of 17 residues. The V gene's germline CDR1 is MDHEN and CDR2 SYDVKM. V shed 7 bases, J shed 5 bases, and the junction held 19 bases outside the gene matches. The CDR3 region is CASNYRGRRQGGYGYTF. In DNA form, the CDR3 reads TGTGCCAGCAACTATAGGGGGCGTAGGCAGGGCGGATATGGCTACACCTTC.

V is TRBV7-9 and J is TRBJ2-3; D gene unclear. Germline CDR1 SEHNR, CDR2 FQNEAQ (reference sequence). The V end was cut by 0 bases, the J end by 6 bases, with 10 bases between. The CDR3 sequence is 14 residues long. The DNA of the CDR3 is TGTGCCAGCAGCTTAGCCATTCCCGGGGATACGCAGTATTTT. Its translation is CASSLAIPGDTQYF.

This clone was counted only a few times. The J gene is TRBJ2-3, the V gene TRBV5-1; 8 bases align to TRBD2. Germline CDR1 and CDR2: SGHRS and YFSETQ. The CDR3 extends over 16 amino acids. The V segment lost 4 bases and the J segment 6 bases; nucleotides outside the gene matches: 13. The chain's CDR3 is CASSRGGQGLGDTQYF. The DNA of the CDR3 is TGCGCCAGCAGCCGGGGGGGGCAGGGCCTGGGGGATACGCAGTATTTT.

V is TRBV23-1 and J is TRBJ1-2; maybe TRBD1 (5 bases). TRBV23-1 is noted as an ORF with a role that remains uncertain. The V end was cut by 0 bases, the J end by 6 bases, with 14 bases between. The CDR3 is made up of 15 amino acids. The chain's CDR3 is CASSQSGQGFNGYTF. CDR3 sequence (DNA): TGCGCCAGCAGTCAATCTGGCCAGGGATTCAATGGCTACACCTTC.

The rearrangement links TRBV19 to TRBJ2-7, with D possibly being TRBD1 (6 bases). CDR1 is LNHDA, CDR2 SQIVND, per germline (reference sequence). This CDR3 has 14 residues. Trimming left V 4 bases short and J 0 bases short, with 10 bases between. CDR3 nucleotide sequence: TGTGCCAGTAGTAAGACAGGTATCTCCTACGAGCAGTACTTC. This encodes CASSKTGISYEQYF.

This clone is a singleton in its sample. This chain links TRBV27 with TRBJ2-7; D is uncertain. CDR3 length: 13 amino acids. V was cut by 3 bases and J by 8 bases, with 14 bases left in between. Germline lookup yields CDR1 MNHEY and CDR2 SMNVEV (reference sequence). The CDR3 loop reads CASSLSEKRKQYF. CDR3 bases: TGTGCCAGCAGTTTGTCGGAGAAAAGGAAGCAGTACTTC.

The DNA of the CDR3 is TGTGCCAGCAGTTACACGGCGGGCTCCTCCTACGAGCAGTACTTC. It translates to CASSYTAGSSYEQYF. The rearrangement links TRBV6-5 to TRBJ2-7, with D possibly matching TRBD2 (5 bases). Deletions cut 2 bases from V and 0 bases from J, with 11 bases between. Per the germline V gene, CDR1 is MNHEY and CDR2 is SVGAGI. The CDR3 has 15 residues.

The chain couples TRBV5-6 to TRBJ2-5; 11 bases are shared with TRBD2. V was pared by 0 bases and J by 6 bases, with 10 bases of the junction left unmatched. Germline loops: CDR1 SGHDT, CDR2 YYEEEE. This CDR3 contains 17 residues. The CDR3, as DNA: TGTGCCAGCAGCTTGGTTCTAGCGGGAGGAGGGTTAAAGACCCAGTACTTC. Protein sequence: CASSLVLAGGGLKTQYF.

The DNA for the CDR3 is TGTGCCAGCAGTTTATGGGGGGTAAACACTGAAGCTTTCTTT. As protein: CASSLWGVNTEAFF. The chain has TRBV27 and TRBJ1-1; TRBD1 might be the D (5 bases). V was clipped by 1 base and J by 2 bases, with 8 bases between them. The CDR3 length is 14 residues. Germline V gene data show CDR1 as MNHEY and CDR2 as SMNVEV (reference sequence).

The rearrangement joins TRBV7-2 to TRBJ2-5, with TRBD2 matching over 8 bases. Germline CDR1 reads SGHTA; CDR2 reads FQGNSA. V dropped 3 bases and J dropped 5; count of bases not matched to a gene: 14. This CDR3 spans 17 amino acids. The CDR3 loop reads CASSLFPRGRRGETQYF. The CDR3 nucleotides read TGTGCCAGCAGCTTGTTCCCCCGCGGGAGGAGGGGGGAGACCCAGTACTTC.

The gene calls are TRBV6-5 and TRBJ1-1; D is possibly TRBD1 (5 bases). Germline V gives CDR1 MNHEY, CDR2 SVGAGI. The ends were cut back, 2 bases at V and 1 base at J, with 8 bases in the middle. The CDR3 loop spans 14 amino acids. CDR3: CASSYQGRNTEAFF. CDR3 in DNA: TGTGCCAGCAGTTACCAGGGTCGGAACACTGAAGCTTTCTTT.

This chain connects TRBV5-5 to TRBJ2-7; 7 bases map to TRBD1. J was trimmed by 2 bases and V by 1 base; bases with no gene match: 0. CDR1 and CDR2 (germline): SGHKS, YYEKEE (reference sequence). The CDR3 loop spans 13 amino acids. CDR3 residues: CASSLQGAYEQYF. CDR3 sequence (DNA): TGTGCCAGCAGCTTGCAGGGGGCCTACGAGCAGTACTTC.

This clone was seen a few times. The CDR3 reads CSVVAQVHYGYTF. The CDR3 bases are TGCAGCGTTGTGGCCCAGGTTCACTATGGCTACACCTTC. V usage is TRBV29-1 and J usage is TRBJ1-2; D gene unclear. CDR1 is SQVTM and CDR2 is ANQGSEA in the germline V gene. Trimming removed 4 bases at V and 3 bases at J, with 12 bases between. This CDR3 has 13 amino acids.

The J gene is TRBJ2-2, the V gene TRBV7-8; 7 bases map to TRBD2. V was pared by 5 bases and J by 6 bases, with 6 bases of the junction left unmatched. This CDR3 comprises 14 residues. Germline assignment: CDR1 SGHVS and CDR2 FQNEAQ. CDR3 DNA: TGTGCCAGCAGCATCCGGGAGGTGGCCGGGGAGCTGTTTTTT. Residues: CASSIREVAGELFF.

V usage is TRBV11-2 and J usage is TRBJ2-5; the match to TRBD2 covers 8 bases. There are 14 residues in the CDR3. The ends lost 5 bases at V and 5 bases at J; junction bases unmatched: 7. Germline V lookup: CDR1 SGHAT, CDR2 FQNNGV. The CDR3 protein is CASSTSGTRETQYF. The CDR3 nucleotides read TGTGCCAGCAGCACCTCCGGGACTAGGGAGACCCAGTACTTC.